Listed here is a single T cell receptor beta chain. No antigen is known for it. Germline V gene data show CDR1 as SGHNT and CDR2 as YENEEA. There are 14 residues in the CDR3. The V and J ends lost 4 bases and 7 bases, in that order; junction bases with no gene match: 9. This specimen belongs to a study of T cell responses to AZD1222 COVID-19 vaccine. Study-level points and caveats: Unmutated variant regions reportedly attract nearly half of all spike-specific TCRs. Rises in breadth and depth of Spike-specific TCRs came after two AZD1222 doses.

Some clones are missing from TCRdb's copy, which holds only in-frame ones; the method was immunoSEQ multiplex PCR. The sample carries roughly 170,000 clones, 70% to 90% recorded once. The receptor was derived from an adult in good health. The chain couples TRBV11-3 to TRBJ1-1, with TRBD1 matching 7 bases. The source material was peripheral blood, sampled on day 0 of AZD1222 vaccination. CDR3 protein: CASSSRGLGGEAFF. CDR3 DNA sequence: TGTGCCAGCAGCTCCAGGGGGTTAGGGGGTGAAGCTTTCTTT.